This T cell receptor beta chain comes out of a study of regulatory T cells in long-lasting Graves disease. Study observations and caveats: Persistent Graves' patients showed reduced TCR diversity versus newly diagnosed patients. Limited sample numbers may have lowered accuracy.

The table lists this clonotype with a few counts. Its antigen is as yet unknown. The authors built TCR beta libraries using iRepertoire HTBI primers and Arm-PCR of CDR3 regions. Authors' processing steps: Gene usage covered 50 to 75 TRBV and 14 TRBJ segments. TCRdb passed the multiplex PCR reads through MiXCR, listing each CDR3 protein once. TCRdb, rather than the study authors, made the V and J calls. Altogether hundreds of thousands of distinct CDR3 sequences are present, 15% to 20% being singletons, with the ten largest covering approximately 18%. Indicated time point: newly diagnosed GD, antithyroid drugs for less than 3 months. The TCR library used RNA extracted from PBMCs. These data are also associated with another study on T cells in Graves' hyperthyroidism and ophthalmopathy. That study adds: In the first-round RT-PCR of the TCR CDR3, the HTBI primer set was used.

This specimen consisted of peripheral blood mononuclear cells (PBMCs), obtained at new diagnosis, from a patient treated with antithyroid drugs. The source of this sequence is a woman aged 25 to 45 with Graves disease.

The CDR3 DNA reads TGTGCCAGCAGTTTCGGGAAAGCAGATACGCAGTATTTT. Translated, it gives CASSFGKADTQYF. The chain combines TRBV12-3 or TRBV12-4 with TRBJ2-3; maybe TRBD2 (5 bases). Trimming removed 3 bases at V and 4 bases at J, with 8 bases between. This CDR3 region has 13 residues.